This T cell receptor beta chain was sequenced during a study of blood T cell repertoires in COVID-19. For the study at large: PBMCs, B-cell-depleted T cells, or T cells were the source of the cDNA or gDNA that made up the material.

CDR1 is MNHEY, CDR2 SVGAGI, per germline. The V and J ends lost 2 bases and 5 bases respectively, with 10 bases between them. The CDR3 consists of 14 residues. Seattle's enrolled individuals joined amid active infection and were then monitored longitudinally. Authors' data handling: Estimation of nucleated cell counts relied on the amplification of reference gene primers. Repertoires were generated with immunoSEQ multiplex PCR, while TCRdb's copy carries only in-frame clones and drops some. D and trimming come from the DNA, and the V and J calls and clone size come from that table. This sample has about 170,000 clones; 70% to 90% occur once, and the top ten carry just over 2.5%.

This clonotype originated in a woman at least 80 years old with COVID-19, enrolled during active disease. The rearrangement links TRBV6-5 to TRBJ1-5; D may be TRBD1 (5 bases). What was sequenced was peripheral blood. The CDR3 DNA sequence: TGTGCCAGCAGTTACCGCAGGGTCCATCAGCCCCAGCATTTT. As protein: CASSYRRVHQPQHF.